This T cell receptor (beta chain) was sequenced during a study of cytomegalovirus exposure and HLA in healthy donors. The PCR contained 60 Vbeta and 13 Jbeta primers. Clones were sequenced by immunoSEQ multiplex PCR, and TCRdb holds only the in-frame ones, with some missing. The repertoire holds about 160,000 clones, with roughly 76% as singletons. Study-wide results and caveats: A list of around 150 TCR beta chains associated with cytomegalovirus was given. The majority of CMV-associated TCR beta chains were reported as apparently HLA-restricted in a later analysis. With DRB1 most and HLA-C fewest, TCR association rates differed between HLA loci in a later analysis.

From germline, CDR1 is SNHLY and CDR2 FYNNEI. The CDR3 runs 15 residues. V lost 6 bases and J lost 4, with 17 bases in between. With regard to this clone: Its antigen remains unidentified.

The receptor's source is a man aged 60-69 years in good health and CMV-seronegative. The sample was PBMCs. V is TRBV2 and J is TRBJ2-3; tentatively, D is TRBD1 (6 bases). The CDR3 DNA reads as TGTGCCAGCAGAATGACAGGTTGGGGTCCAGATACGCAGTATTTT. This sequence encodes CASRMTGWGPDTQYF.